Given below is one TCR beta chain in context. Germline values: CDR1 LGHDT, CDR2 YNNKEL (reference sequence). This CDR3 comprises 16 residues. The trim removed 4 bases at V and 5 bases at J, leaving 8 bases unmatched. Participants spanned ages about 18 to 90 years and resided in 20 to 30 US areas. Each participant's cohort was designated according to participant-reported clinical history. The source of the sample is a study of blood T cell repertoires in COVID-19. Study context: Sources were T cells, B-cell-depleted T cells, or PBMCs; the material itself was cDNA or gDNA.

Source study methods: Reference gene primer amplification gave estimated nucleated cell counts. Clones were sequenced by immunoSEQ multiplex PCR, and TCRdb holds only the in-frame ones, with some missing. V and J calls and clone size follow that table, whereas D and trimming were derived from the DNA. The sample has 250,000 or so clones, 80% to 85% seen once; the top ten hold roughly 3.2%. The sequencing sample was made of PBMCs or T cells enriched from blood (not recorded which). This TCR derives from a man in his fifties or sixties who had recovered from COVID-19. The genes are TRBV3-1 (or the pseudogene TRBV3-2) and TRBJ2-1; 10 positions agree with TRBD2. CDR3 bases: TGTGCCAGCAGCCCCCTCAGCGGGGGGGCCAACAATGAGCAGTTCTTC. This translates into CASSPLSGGANNEQFF.